Listed below are T cell receptor beta chains from one sample, sequenced in a study of cytomegalovirus exposure and HLA in healthy donors. TCRdb's copy holds only in-frame clones and misses some; the assay was immunoSEQ multiplex PCR. The data show about 120,000 clones, about four fifths seen once. The sequenced material came from PBMCs. These receptor sequences come from a man aged 25-45 years in good health and CMV-seropositive. CDR3s include the opening cysteine and the closing phenylalanine or tryptophan. A D gene is named only where the DNA matches it firmly. Clone sizes are given selectively: once, few, many, or a class where the clone is expanded.

d_gene,abundance,j_gene,v_gene,CDR3nt,CDR3aa
NA,NA,TRBJ1-2,TRBV27,TGTGCCAGCAGCACCCTCGCGGCAGGGGCCAACTATGGCTACACCTTC,CASSTLAAGANYGYTF
NA,NA,TRBJ2-1,TRBV6-6,TGTGCCAGCAGTTTCAGTAGCCCCGGAGGTAATGAGCAGTTCTTC,CASSFSSPGGNEQFF
NA,NA,TRBJ1-1,TRBV19,TGTGCCAGTAGTATATCCGCAGGGACAGAAGCTTTCTTT,CASSISAGTEAFF
NA,NA,TRBJ2-7,TRBV4-3,TGCGCCAGCAGCCATGGCCGGGGCTACGAGCAGTACTTC,CASSHGRGYEQYF
NA,NA,TRBJ1-2,TRBV7-6,TGTGCCAGCAGCTTACAAGGAGGGGACTATGGCTACACCTTC,CASSLQGGDYGYTF
NA,few,TRBJ1-1,TRBV7-2,TGTGCCAGCAGCTTAAGATGGAGAGCGAACACTGAAGCTTTCTTT,CASSLRWRANTEAFF
NA,NA,TRBJ2-7,TRBV25-1,TGTGCCAGCAGTGATCGAGGGCCAGCCTACGAGCAGTACTTC,CASSDRGPAYEQYF
TRBD1,NA,TRBJ1-4,TRBV5-5,TGTGCCAGCAGCTTGTCCTTGGGACAGCCTAATGAAAAACTGTTTTTT,CASSLSLGQPNEKLFF
TRBD1,NA,TRBJ1-5,TRBV7-9,TGTGCCAGCAGCGAGGCGACAGGGAGCAATCAGCCCCAGCATTTT,CASSEATGSNQPQHF
NA,NA,TRBJ2-7,TRBV30,TGTGCCTGGATATTTGGGGTCGGAGGAGGCGAGCAGTACTTC,CAWIFGVGGGEQYF
TRBD1,NA,TRBJ1-2,TRBV27,TGTGCCAGCAGTTCCACAGGGGGCTCCTATGGCTACACCTTC,CASSSTGGSYGYTF
NA,NA,TRBJ1-1,TRBV10-3,TGTGCCAGCAGTTACTCCATCCGGGGGGAAGCTTTCTTT,CASSYSIRGEAFF
NA,NA,TRBJ1-1,TRBV29-1,TGCAGCGTTGAATGGAGGGGGACTACAGGGGAAGCTTTCTTT,CSVEWRGTTGEAFF
NA,NA,TRBJ1-3,TRBV5-6,TGTGCCAGCAGCTTGATGGTTCTCGACGGGATAGGCTCTGGAAACACCATATATTTT,CASSLMVLDGIGSGNTIYF
TRBD2,NA,TRBJ2-5,TRBV6-5,TGTGCCAGCAGTTACTCGCTAGCGGGGAGCCAAGAGACCCAGTACTTC,CASSYSLAGSQETQYF